This TCR beta chain was identified during a study of identical twins. CDR1 is ENHRY, CDR2 SYGVKD, per germline. The V and J ends lost 11 bases and 5 bases, in that order; junction bases with no gene match: 12. CDR3 size: 14 residues. MiXCR, run by TCRdb on the 5' RACE reads, gives a single entry per CDR3 protein. The sample records about 240,000 distinct CDR3 sequences, 10% being singletons. Sequenced: memory T cells sorted from blood. The sequence derives from a man in his fifties in good health. This chain joins TRBV10-3 and TRBJ2-5; TRBD2 aligns across 9 bases. The CDR3 DNA follows: TGTGCCCCCCAGCGACTAGCGGATACGGAGACCCAGTACTTC. Translated, it gives CAPQRLADTETQYF.